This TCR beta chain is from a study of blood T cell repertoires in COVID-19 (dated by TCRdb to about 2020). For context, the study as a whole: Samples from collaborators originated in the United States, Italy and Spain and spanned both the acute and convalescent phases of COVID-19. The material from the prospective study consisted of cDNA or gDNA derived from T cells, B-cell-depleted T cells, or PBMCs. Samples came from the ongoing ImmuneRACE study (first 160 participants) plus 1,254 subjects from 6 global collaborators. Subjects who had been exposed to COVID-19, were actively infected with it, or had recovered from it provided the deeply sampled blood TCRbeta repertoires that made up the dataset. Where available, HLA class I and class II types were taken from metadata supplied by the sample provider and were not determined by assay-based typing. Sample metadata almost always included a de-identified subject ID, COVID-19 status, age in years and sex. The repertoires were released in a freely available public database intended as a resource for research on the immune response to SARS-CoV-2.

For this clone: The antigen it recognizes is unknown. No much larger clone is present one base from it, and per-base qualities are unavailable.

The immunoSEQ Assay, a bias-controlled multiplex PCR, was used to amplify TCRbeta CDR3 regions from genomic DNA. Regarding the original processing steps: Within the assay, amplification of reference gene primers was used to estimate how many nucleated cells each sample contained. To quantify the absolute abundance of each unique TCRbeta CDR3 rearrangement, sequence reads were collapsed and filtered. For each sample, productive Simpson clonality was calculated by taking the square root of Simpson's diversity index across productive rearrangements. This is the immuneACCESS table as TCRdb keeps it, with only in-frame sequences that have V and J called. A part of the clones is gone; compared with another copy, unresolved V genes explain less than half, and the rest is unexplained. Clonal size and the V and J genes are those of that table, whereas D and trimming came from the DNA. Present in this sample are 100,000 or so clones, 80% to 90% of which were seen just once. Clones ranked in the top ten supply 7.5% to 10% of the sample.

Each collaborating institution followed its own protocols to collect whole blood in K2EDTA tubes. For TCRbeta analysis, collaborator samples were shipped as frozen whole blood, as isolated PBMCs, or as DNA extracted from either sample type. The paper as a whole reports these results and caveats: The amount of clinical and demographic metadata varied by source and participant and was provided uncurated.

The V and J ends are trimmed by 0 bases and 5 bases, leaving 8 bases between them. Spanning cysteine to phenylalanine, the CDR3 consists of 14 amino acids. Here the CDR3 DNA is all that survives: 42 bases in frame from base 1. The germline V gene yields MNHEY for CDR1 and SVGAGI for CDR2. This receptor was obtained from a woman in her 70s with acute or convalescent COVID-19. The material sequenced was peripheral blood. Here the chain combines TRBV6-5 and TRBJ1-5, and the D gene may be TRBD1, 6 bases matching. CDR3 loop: CASSYSQGDQPQHF. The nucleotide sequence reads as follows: TGTGCCAGCAGTTACTCACAGGGAGATCAGCCCCAGCATTTT.